This paragraph reports one TCR beta chain. The sample comes from a study of shared T cell receptors in the human thymus. Profiled with immunoSEQ multiplex PCR; TCRdb holds only in-frame clones, not every one. The repertoire consists of about 380,000 clones, with 95% occurring once and the leading ten covering 0.015% to 0.02%. Germline loops: CDR1 SGHNT, CDR2 YENEEA. The CDR3 consists of 18 residues. J was trimmed by 7 bases and V by 2 bases; bases with no gene match: 14. V and J are TRBV11-3 and TRBJ2-1; 10 bases fit TRBD2. This clonotype was obtained from a human donor. The specimen was thymocytes. The CDR3 DNA reads TGTGCCAGCAGCTTACGTTCCGGGAGCGGGAGGGCTCTGAATGAGCAGTTCTTC. It is translated as CASSLRSGSGRALNEQFF.